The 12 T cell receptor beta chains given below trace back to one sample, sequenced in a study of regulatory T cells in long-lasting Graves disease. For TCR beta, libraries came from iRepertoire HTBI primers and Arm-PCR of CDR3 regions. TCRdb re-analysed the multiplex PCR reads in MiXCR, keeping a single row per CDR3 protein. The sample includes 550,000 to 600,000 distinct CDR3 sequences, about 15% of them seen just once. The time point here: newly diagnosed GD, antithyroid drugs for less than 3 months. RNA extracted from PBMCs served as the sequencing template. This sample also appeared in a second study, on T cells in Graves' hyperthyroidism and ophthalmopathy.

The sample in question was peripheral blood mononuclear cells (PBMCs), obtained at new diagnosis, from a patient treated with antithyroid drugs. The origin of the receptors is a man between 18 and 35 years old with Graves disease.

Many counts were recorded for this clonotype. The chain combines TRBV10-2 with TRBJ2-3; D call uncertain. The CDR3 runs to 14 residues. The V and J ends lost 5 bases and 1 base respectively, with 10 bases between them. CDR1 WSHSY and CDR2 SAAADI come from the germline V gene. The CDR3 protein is CASSWPGRTDTQYF. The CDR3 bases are TGCGCCAGCAGTTGGCCGGGCCGCACAGATACGCAGTATTTT.

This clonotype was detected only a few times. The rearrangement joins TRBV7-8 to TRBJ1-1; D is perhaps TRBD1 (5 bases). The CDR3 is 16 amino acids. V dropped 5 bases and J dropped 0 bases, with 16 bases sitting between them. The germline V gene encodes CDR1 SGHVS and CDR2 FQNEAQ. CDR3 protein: CASSPHWGSMNTEAFF. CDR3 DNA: TGTGCCAGCAGCCCTCATTGGGGCAGCATGAACACTGAAGCTTTCTTT.

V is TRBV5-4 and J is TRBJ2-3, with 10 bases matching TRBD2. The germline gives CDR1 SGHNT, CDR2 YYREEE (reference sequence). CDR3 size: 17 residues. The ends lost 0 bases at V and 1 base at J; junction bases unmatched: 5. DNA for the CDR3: TGTGCCAGCAGCTTGGGTACTAGCGGGACGGGCACAGATACGCAGTATTTT. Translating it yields CASSLGTSGTGTDTQYF.

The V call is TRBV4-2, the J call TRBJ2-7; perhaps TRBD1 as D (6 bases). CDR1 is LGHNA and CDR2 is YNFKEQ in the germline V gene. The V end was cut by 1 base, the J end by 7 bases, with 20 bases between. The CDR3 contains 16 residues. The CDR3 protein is CASSQGQMGALGEQYF. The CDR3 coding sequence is TGTGCCAGCAGCCAAGGGCAAATGGGGGCCCTCGGGGAGCAGTACTTC.

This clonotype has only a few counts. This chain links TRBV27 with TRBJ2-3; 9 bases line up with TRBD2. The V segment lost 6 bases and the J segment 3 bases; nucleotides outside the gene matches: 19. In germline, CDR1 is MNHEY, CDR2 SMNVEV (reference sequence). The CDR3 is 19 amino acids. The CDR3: CASSSLKIGSGSKTDTQYF. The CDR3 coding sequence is TGTGCCAGCAGCTCCCTCAAAATAGGTAGCGGGAGTAAGACAGATACGCAGTATTTT.

This CDR3 reads CASGGTSSYEQYF. For the CDR3, the DNA is TGTGCCAGCGGTGGGACTAGCTCCTACGAGCAGTACTTC. The genes are TRBV3-1 and TRBJ2-7; the match to TRBD2 covers 8 bases. Germline CDR1 LGHDT, CDR2 YNNKEL (reference sequence). The CDR3 runs 13 residues. Trimming took 8 bases from V and 0 from J; bases not matched to a gene: 3.

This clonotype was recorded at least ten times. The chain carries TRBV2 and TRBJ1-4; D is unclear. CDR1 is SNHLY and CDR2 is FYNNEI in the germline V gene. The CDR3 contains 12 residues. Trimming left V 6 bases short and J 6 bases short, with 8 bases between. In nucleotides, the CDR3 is TGTGCCAGCAGGCAGCAGGATGAAAAACTGTTTTTT. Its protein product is CASRQQDEKLFF. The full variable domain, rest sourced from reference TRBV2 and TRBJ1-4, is EPEVTQTPSHQVTQMGQEVILRCVPISNHLYFYWYRQILGQKVEFLVSFYNNEISEKSEIFDDQFSVERPDGSNFTLKIRSTKLEDSAMYFCASRQQDEKLFFGSGTQLSVL.

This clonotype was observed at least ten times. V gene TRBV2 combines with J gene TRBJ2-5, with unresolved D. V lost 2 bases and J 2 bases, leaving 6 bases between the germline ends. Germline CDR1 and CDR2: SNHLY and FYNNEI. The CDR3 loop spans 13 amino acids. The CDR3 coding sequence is TGTGCCAGCAGTGAACCGGTTCAAGAGACCCAGTACTTC. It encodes CASSEPVQETQYF.

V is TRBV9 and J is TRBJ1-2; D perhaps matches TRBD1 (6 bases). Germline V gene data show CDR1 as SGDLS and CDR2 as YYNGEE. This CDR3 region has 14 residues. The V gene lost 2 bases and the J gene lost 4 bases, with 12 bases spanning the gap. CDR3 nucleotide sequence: TGTGCCAGCAGCGTTGGACAGTTCACCTATGGCTACACCTTC. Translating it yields CASSVGQFTYGYTF.

In nucleotides, the CDR3 is TGTGCCAGCAGCGTATCAGGGGGCGGTGAGCAGTTCTTC. Translated, it gives CASSVSGGGEQFF. The J gene is TRBJ2-1, the V gene TRBV9; 8 nucleotides line up with TRBD1. Germline lookup yields CDR1 SGDLS and CDR2 YYNGEE. This CDR3 is 13 amino acids long. J was trimmed by 9 bases and V by 1 base; bases with no gene match: 3.

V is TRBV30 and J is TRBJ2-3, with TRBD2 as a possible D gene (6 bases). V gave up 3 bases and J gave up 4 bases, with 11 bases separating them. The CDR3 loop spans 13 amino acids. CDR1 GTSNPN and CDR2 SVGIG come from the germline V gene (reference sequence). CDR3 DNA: TGTGCCTGGAGCCCCCCTAGCGCAGATACGCAGTATTTT. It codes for CAWSPPSADTQYF.

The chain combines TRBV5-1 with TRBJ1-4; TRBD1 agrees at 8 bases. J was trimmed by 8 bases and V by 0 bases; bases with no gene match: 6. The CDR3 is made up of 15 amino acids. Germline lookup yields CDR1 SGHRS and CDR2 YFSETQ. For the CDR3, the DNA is TGCGCCAGCAGCTTGGAGACAGGGGCAGAGGAAAAACTGTTTTTT. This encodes CASSLETGAEEKLFF.